This T cell receptor beta chain came from a study of CD8+ T cells in alopecia areata. In the study overall: Treated patients swallowed 5 to 10 mg of oral tofacitinib twice daily.

As for treatment: oral pan-JAK inhibitor, 5-10 mg twice daily. Lesional scalp tissue (obtained by punch biopsy) and peripheral blood were collected from alopecia areata patients. Sequencing used cDNA as its template, made by extracting RNA and reverse transcribing it. Clones were read by immunoSEQ multiplex PCR, and TCRdb kept only the in-frame ones, dropping some. The sample shows roughly 180,000 clones, less than 70% of them seen only once. V shed 4 bases, J shed 0 bases, and the junction held 6 bases outside the gene matches. Germline CDR1 is SGHRS and CDR2 is YFSETQ. This CDR3 region has 15 residues.

The TCR originated in a human donor with alopecia areata. This chain uses TRBV5-1 with TRBJ1-1; 7 nucleotides agree with TRBD1. Material: CD8+ T cells sorted from blood, obtained at week 24, from a patient treated with tofacitinib. CDR3 in DNA: TGCGCCAGCAGCCCTCGACAGGGTTTGAACACTGAAGCTTTCTTT. Protein sequence: CASSPRQGLNTEAFF.